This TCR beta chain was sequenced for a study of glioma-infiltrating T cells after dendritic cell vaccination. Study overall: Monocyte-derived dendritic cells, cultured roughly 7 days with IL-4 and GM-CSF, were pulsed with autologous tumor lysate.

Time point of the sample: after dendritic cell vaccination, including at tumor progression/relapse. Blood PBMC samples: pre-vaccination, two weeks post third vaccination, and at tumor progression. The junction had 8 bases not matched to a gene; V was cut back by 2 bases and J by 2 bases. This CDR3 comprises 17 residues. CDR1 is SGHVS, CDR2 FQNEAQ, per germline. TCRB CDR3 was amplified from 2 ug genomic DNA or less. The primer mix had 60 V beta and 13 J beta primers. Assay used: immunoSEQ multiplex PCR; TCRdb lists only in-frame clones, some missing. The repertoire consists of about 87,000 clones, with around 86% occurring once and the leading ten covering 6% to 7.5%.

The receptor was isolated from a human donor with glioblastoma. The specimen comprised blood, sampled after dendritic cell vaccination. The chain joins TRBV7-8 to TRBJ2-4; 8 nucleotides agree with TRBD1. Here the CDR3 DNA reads TGTGCCAGCAGCTTAAGGGGACAGGTCGATTCCAAAAACATTCAGTACTTC. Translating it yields CASSLRGQVDSKNIQYF.